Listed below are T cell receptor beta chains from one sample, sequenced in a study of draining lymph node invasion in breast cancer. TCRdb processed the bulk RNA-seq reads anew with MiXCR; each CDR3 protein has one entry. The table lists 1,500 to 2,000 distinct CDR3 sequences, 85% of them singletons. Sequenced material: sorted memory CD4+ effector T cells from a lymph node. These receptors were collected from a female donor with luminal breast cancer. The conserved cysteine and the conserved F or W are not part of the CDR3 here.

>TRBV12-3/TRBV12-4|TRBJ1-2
ASSPGTGGGGGYT
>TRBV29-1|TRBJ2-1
SALAGAYNEQF
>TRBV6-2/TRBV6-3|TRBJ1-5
ASSYMGNQPQH
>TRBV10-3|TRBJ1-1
AIKDSLNTEAF
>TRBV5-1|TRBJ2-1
ASRWTGVSDEQF
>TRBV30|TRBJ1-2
AWITTDRVGGYT
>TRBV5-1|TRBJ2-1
ASSLNGGSSSYKEQF
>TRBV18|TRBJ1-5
ASSPPVIRGYSNQPQH
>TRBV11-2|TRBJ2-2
ASSIFWGGLAGKNTGELF
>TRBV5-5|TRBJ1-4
ASSLGSAGGEKLF